Listed below are T cell receptor beta chains from one sample, sequenced in a study of blood T cell repertoires in COVID-19. Measured with immunoSEQ multiplex PCR; TCRdb has only the in-frame clones, and not every one. The sample includes over 150,000 clones, 87% of them seen just once. Sequenced material: peripheral blood. The receptor set was obtained from a woman in her sixties or seventies with COVID-19, enrolled during active disease. Both conserved end residues are part of each CDR3. D genes are given only for firm matches. Some rows mark clone size as missing; the rest say once, few, many or name a class of expanded clone.

D: TRBD1; J: TRBJ1-5; size: -; V: TRBV5-1; DNA: TGCGCCAGCAGCAATGGACAGGGACCCAATCAGCCCCAGCATTTT; CDR3: CASSNGQGPNQPQHF
D: TRBD1; J: TRBJ1-2; size: -; V: TRBV2; DNA: TGTGCCAGCAGAGATACCGGGACAGGGGCCAACTATGGCTACACCTTC; CDR3: CASRDTGTGANYGYTF
D: -; J: TRBJ1-5; size: -; V: TRBV24-1; DNA: TGTGCCACCAGTGATTTTGGGGGGGACGGGAATCAGCCCCAGCATTTT; CDR3: CATSDFGGDGNQPQHF
D: -; J: TRBJ1-6; size: -; V: TRBV5-1; DNA: TGCGCCAGCAGCCAGGATATGGGACAAACTTATAATTCACCCCTCCACTTT; CDR3: CASSQDMGQTYNSPLHF
D: -; J: TRBJ1-4; size: -; V: TRBV6-5; DNA: TGTGCCAGCCTCCTGCAACGGTTTAATGAAAAACTGTTTTTT; CDR3: CASLLQRFNEKLFF
D: -; J: TRBJ1-6; size: few; V: TRBV3-1/TRBV3-2; DNA: TGTGCCAGCAGTCGGGACAAGAATTCACCCCTCCACTTT; CDR3: CASSRDKNSPLHF
D: -; J: TRBJ2-2; size: -; V: TRBV2; DNA: TGTGCCAGCAGCAAACAGGCTTCCACCGGGGAGCTGTTTTTT; CDR3: CASSKQASTGELFF
D: TRBD1; J: TRBJ1-1; size: -; V: TRBV29-1; DNA: TGCAGCGCCGTGAGGGGGCGCGGGTTCACTGAAGCTTTCTTT; CDR3: CSAVRGRGFTEAFF
D: -; J: TRBJ2-1; size: -; V: TRBV6-5; DNA: TGTGCCACAACGAGGGGGTCGTCCTACAATGAGCAGTTCTTC; CDR3: CATTRGSSYNEQFF
D: TRBD1; J: TRBJ2-7; size: -; V: TRBV6-5; DNA: TGTGCCAGCAGTTACTCGACAGGGGGCGTAGGTTACGAGCAGTACTTC; CDR3: CASSYSTGGVGYEQYF
D: TRBD1; J: TRBJ2-2; size: -; V: TRBV6-5; DNA: TGTGCCAGCAAGGACAGGGGGCCCGGCGGGGAGCTGTTTTTT; CDR3: CASKDRGPGGELFF
D: TRBD2; J: TRBJ2-1; size: -; V: TRBV7-3; DNA: TGTGCCAGCAGTCTAGCGGGGGGGTACAATGAGCAGTTCTTC; CDR3: CASSLAGGYNEQFF
D: -; J: TRBJ1-1; size: -; V: TRBV2; DNA: TGTGCCAGCAGTGAAGCGGGGGGGCATTACACTGAAGCTTTCTTT; CDR3: CASSEAGGHYTEAFF
D: TRBD1; J: TRBJ1-6; size: few; V: TRBV5-1; DNA: TGCGCCAGCAGTTCGACAGGGGGCTACAGCTCCTATAATTCACCCCTCCACTTT; CDR3: CASSSTGGYSSYNSPLHF
D: TRBD1; J: TRBJ2-7; size: -; V: TRBV19; DNA: TGTGCCAGTAGTATAATGGACAGGGGGGAGCAGTACTTC; CDR3: CASSIMDRGEQYF
D: -; J: TRBJ1-2; size: -; V: TRBV10-3; DNA: TGTGCCATCAGGGGGAACGGGACTTTTTATGGCTACACCTTC; CDR3: CAIRGNGTFYGYTF
D: TRBD1; J: TRBJ2-7; size: few; V: TRBV7-8; DNA: TGTGCCAGCAGCCCGGGGACAGGGGGCGAGCAGTACTTC; CDR3: CASSPGTGGEQYF